The 5 T cell receptor beta chains in this list originate from one sample, sequenced in a study of T cells after yellow fever vaccination. TCRdb processed the 5' RACE reads anew with MiXCR; each CDR3 protein has one entry. The sample contains about 360,000 distinct CDR3 sequences, roughly 6.2% of which appear only once. This specimen was PBMCs, taken 5 days after the yellow fever booster vaccination. These TCRs come from a man between 25 and 39 years old who received the YFV17D yellow fever vaccine.

The table lists this clonotype with many counts. The chain combines TRBV7-8 with TRBJ2-3; TRBD2 matches at 9 bases. The CDR3 length is 15 residues. Trimming cost V 6 bases and J 0 bases; bases outside gene matches: 4. CDR1 and CDR2 from the germline V gene are SGHVS and FQNEAQ. The DNA of the CDR3 is TGTGCCAGCAGGTCCACTAGCGGGAGCACAGATACGCAGTATTTT. Protein sequence: CASRSTSGSTDTQYF.

This clonotype was counted a few times. V and J are TRBV7-2 and TRBJ2-7; no reliable D call. The CDR3 is 12 amino acids. V dropped 2 bases and J dropped 5 bases, with 7 bases sitting between them. Per the germline V gene, CDR1 is SGHTA and CDR2 is FQGNSA. CDR3 sequence reads: CASSLFLNEQYF. In nucleotides, the CDR3 is TGTGCCAGCAGCTTATTTCTGAACGAGCAGTACTTC.

This clonotype was seen more than once but under ten times. V is TRBV6-6 and J is TRBJ1-4; unclear D gene. CDR3 length: 12 amino acids. Germline CDR1 reads MNHNY; CDR2 reads SVGAGI (reference sequence). Trimming pared 6 bases from V and 6 bases from J, leaving 8 bases between. As DNA, the CDR3 is TGTGCCAGCAGGGACGCCTATGAAAAACTGTTTTTT. This encodes CASRDAYEKLFF.

The chain carries TRBV20-1 and TRBJ1-1; D is unresolved. CDR1 DFQATT and CDR2 SNEGSKA come from the germline V gene (reference sequence). This CDR3 has 10 amino acids. The germline V and J ends were trimmed by 8 bases and 5 bases, with 9 bases remaining between them. The CDR3: CSMGGTEAFF. CDR3 nucleotide sequence: TGCAGTATGGGTGGAACTGAAGCTTTCTTT.

This clonotype appeared a few times. CDR3 region: CASRYHVLKAPNYGYTF. CDR3 nucleotides: TGTGCCAGCCGATACCACGTCCTGAAGGCCCCTAACTATGGCTACACCTTC. The rearrangement links TRBV18 to TRBJ1-2; D is unclear. Trimming removed 8 bases at V and 0 bases at J, with 22 bases between. This CDR3 comprises 17 residues. Germline assignment: CDR1 KGHSH and CDR2 LQKENI.